What follows are 23 T cell receptor beta chains derived from one specimen sequenced in a study of T-cell reconstitution after alpha-beta-depleted transplantation in children. Preparing the TCRbeta library involved the use of unique molecular identifiers. TCRdb re-called the PCR reads with MiXCR, one entry per CDR3 protein. Of about 200,000 distinct CDR3 sequences in the sample, 6.6% are singletons; the top ten hold about 5.9%. The specimen comprised PBMCs, sampled before TCRalphabeta/CD19-depleted stem cell transplant. These receptor sequences come from a boy aged 2 to 9 with acute lymphoblastic leukemia, due to receive a stem cell transplant.

This clonotype was recorded at least ten times. The chain recombines TRBV4-3 with TRBJ2-5; D perhaps matches TRBD1 (6 bases). The V and J ends lost 1 base and 4 bases respectively, with 19 bases between them. Germline V gene lookup returns CDR1 LGHNA and CDR2 YSLEER. The CDR3 runs 17 residues. CDR3 amino acids: CASSQGGNTGSTETQYF. Here the CDR3 DNA reads TGCGCCAGCAGCCAAGGGGGCAATACAGGGAGTACAGAGACCCAGTACTTC.

This clonotype was seen a few times. The V call is TRBV11-2, the J call TRBJ2-1; D might be TRBD2 (5 bases). Per germline, CDR1 SGHAT and CDR2 FQNNGV. The CDR3 is 15 amino acids. Trimming removed 0 bases at V and 6 bases at J, with 12 bases between. The CDR3 protein is CASSLEAVFTNEQFF. The CDR3 nucleotides are TGTGCCAGCAGCTTAGAAGCGGTGTTTACCAATGAGCAGTTCTTC. Combining the CDR3 with reference TRBV11-2 and TRBJ2-1 gives the whole variable domain EAGVAQSPRYKIIEKRQSVAFWCNPISGHATLYWYQQILGQGPKLLIQFQNNGVVDDSQLPKDRFSAERLKGVDSTLKIQPAKLEDSAVYLCASSLEAVFTNEQFFGPGTRLTVL.

The table lists this clonotype with many counts. The CDR3 DNA reads as TGTGCCAGCAGTTACGTAAACAGGGGGCGTAACTATGGCTACACCTTC. Its translation: CASSYVNRGRNYGYTF. The genes are TRBV27 and TRBJ1-2; the match to TRBD1 covers 9 bases. Unmatched junction bases numbered 7, after V lost 4 bases and J lost 1 base. The CDR3 runs to 16 residues. Germline assignment: CDR1 MNHEY and CDR2 SMNVEV (reference sequence).

This clonotype has at least ten counts. The V and J genes are TRBV11-2 and TRBJ2-3, with no clear D. The germline V and J ends were trimmed by 5 bases and 4 bases, with 4 bases remaining between them. The V gene's germline CDR1 is SGHAT and CDR2 FQNNGV. This CDR3 spans 11 amino acids. This CDR3 is CASSPADTQYF. For the CDR3, the DNA is TGTGCCAGCAGCCCAGCAGATACGCAGTATTTT.

This clonotype was detected many times. The J gene is TRBJ2-2, the V gene TRBV5-5; no clear D. Trimming removed 1 base from V and 6 bases from J, with 10 bases in between. This CDR3 contains 14 residues. Looked up from germline, CDR1 is SGHKS and CDR2 is YYEKEE (reference sequence). For the CDR3, the DNA is TGTGCCAGCAGCTTGTTTGCATCTCCCGGGGAGCTGTTTTTT. The encoded protein is CASSLFASPGELFF.

In its sample, this clonotype was seen many times. The V gene is TRBV5-5, the J gene TRBJ2-7; 7 bases map to TRBD2. CDR3 length: 17 amino acids. From germline, CDR1 is SGHKS and CDR2 YYEKEE (reference sequence). J was trimmed by 2 bases and V by 1 base; bases with no gene match: 12. Written as DNA, the CDR3 is TGTGCCAGCAGCTTGCGACCCACTAGCGTGCATGCCTACGAGCAGTACTTC. This encodes CASSLRPTSVHAYEQYF.

This clonotype was seen at least ten times. The chain links TRBV12-3 or TRBV12-4 to TRBJ1-2; the match to TRBD1 covers 9 bases. The CDR3 loop spans 12 amino acids. V shed 7 bases, J shed 8 bases, and the junction held 5 bases outside the gene matches. The CDR3 DNA reads as TGTGCCAGCAACACCGGGACAGGGGGCTACACCTTC. Its protein is CASNTGTGGYTF.

This clonotype showed up many times. This sequence joins TRBV5-1 and TRBJ1-2, with a possible D match to TRBD1 (6 bases). V lost 0 bases, J lost 6 bases, and 6 bases lay in between. This CDR3 spans 12 amino acids. The germline V gene encodes CDR1 SGHRS and CDR2 YFSETQ. The CDR3 protein is CASSLDRDGYTF. The CDR3 DNA reads as TGCGCCAGCAGCTTGGACAGGGATGGCTACACCTTC.

This clonotype was recorded at least ten times. The genes are TRBV20-1 and TRBJ2-3; TRBD2 matches 9 bases. The ends lost 3 bases at V and 0 bases at J; junction bases unmatched: 10. Germline V gives CDR1 DFQATT, CDR2 SNEGSKA (reference sequence). CDR3 size: 17 residues. The CDR3 DNA reads TGCAGTGCTAGCCCCATGACTAGCGGTCCTAGCACAGATACGCAGTATTTT. Residues: CSASPMTSGPSTDTQYF.

Ten or more counts support this clonotype. CDR3 residues: CASSKDGGRWEQYF. DNA of the CDR3: TGTGCCAGCAGCAAAGACGGGGGACGGTGGGAGCAGTACTTC. The chain uses TRBV21-1 and TRBJ2-7; the table's D call of TRBD1 was not tested on the DNA. TRBV21-1 is termed a pseudogene. The CDR3 is made up of 14 amino acids.

The sample holds many counts of this clonotype. The chain employs TRBV20-1 and TRBJ2-5; 13 nucleotides match TRBD2. The germline CDR1 and CDR2 sequences are DFQATT and SNEGSKA (reference sequence). Losses at the gene ends were 7 bases for V and 4 bases for J; bases not matched to a gene: 9. The CDR3 has 15 amino acids. The DNA for the CDR3 is TGCAGTGTAACTAGCGGGAGGGCCTTTCGAGAGACCCAGTACTTC. It yields the protein CSVTSGRAFRETQYF.

This clonotype was seen repeatedly, ten times or more. The chain recombines TRBV4-2 with TRBJ2-2; D remains unclear. CDR1 and CDR2 from the germline V gene are LGHNA and YNFKEQ. This CDR3 region has 13 residues. Trimming shortened V by 1 base and J by 4 bases, and 4 bases separated the two germline ends. The CDR3 DNA is TGTGCCAGCAGCCAAGGTAGCACCGGGGAGCTGTTTTTT. Residues: CASSQGSTGELFF.

This clonotype came up a few times. This rearrangement joins TRBV5-8 to TRBJ2-7; 8 nucleotides align to TRBD1. The germline gives CDR1 SGHTS, CDR2 YDEGEE. V was clipped by 0 bases and J by 5 bases; unmatched bases: 7. CDR3 size: 15 residues. The CDR3 nucleotides read TGTGCCAGCAGCTTGGATGTGACAGGGGTCCACGAGCAGTACTTC. Its protein product is CASSLDVTGVHEQYF.

This clonotype was counted at least ten times. The chain is built from TRBV12-3 or TRBV12-4 and TRBJ1-5, with 7 bases identical to TRBD1. The J segment lost 2 bases and the V segment lost 8 bases, leaving 12 bases of the junction unmatched. The CDR3 totals 16 residues. As DNA, the CDR3 is TGTGCCAGCTCACCCCAGGGGGTCGCAGGCAATCAGCCCCAGCATTTT. It encodes CASSPQGVAGNQPQHF.

This clonotype came up a few times. J is TRBJ1-3 and V is TRBV28; no clear D gene. The V end lost 9 bases, the J end lost 2 bases, and 14 bases lay between the germline ends. CDR1 MDHEN and CDR2 SYDVKM come from the germline V gene. The CDR3 sequence is 14 residues long. The chain's CDR3 is CASLQPSTGNTIYF. The CDR3 DNA follows: TGTGCCAGTTTACAGCCTTCCACTGGAAACACCATATATTTT.

This clonotype occurred many times. CDR3 protein: CASRNFQELPEAFF. CDR3 sequence (DNA): TGTGCCAGCAGGAACTTCCAGGAGCTACCTGAAGCTTTCTTT. The genes are TRBV7-9 and TRBJ1-1; D remains unclear. Germline-derived CDR1 and CDR2 are SEHNR and FQNEAQ (reference sequence). This CDR3 region has 14 residues. Trimming took off 6 bases at V and 6 bases at J, with 17 bases between the two ends. The variable domain in full, completed from reference TRBV7-9 and TRBJ1-1, reads DTGVSQNPRHKITKRGQNVTFRCDPISEHNRLYWYRQTLGQGPEFLTYFQNEAQLEKSRLLSDRFSAERPKGSFSTLEIQRTEQGDSAMYLCASRNFQELPEAFFGQGTRLTVV.

The sample holds many counts of this clonotype. The chain joins TRBV15 to TRBJ2-1, with 8 bases identical to TRBD2. V shed 0 bases and J 9 bases; nucleotides not matched to a gene: 7. This CDR3 comprises 15 residues. Germline lookup yields CDR1 LNHNV and CDR2 YYDKDF (reference sequence). In DNA form, the CDR3 reads TGTGCCACCAGCAGAGAGGCGGGAGGTATCAGTGAGCAGTTCTTC. The encoded protein is CATSREAGGISEQFF.

In this sample, this clonotype turned up once. This likely comes from a read error, as the CDR3 has no conserved phenylalanine or tryptophan at its end. J is TRBJ1-1 and V is TRBV27; 8 bases are shared with TRBD1. V lost 5 bases and J lost 1; bases outside the gene matches: 3. Germline CDR1 is MNHEY and CDR2 is SMNVEV (reference sequence). The CDR3 sequence is 14 residues long. The CDR3 here is CASSRTGTNTEAFY. The DNA of the CDR3 is TGTGCCAGCAGTCGGACAGGGACGAACACTGAAGCTTTCTAT.

The V gene is TRBV7-2, the J gene TRBJ2-3; 7 bases match TRBD1. The CDR3 runs 16 residues. V shed 6 bases, J shed 1 base, and the junction held 10 bases outside the gene matches. The germline V gene encodes CDR1 SGHTA and CDR2 FQGNSA. In nucleotides, the CDR3 is TGTGCCAGCAGTAAGTGGTCTCAGGGGGGCACAGATACGCAGTATTTT. This gives the protein CASSKWSQGGTDTQYF.

In its sample, this clonotype was seen many times. This sequence joins TRBV4-1 and TRBJ2-1; 7 bases map to TRBD2. Germline V gene data show CDR1 as MGHRA and CDR2 as YSYEKL. The CDR3 is made up of 16 amino acids. The ends lost 1 base at V and 9 bases at J; junction bases unmatched: 12. CDR3 in DNA: TGCGCCAGCAGCCAAGTCGACATACTAGCGTTCGGTGAGCAGTTCTTC. This encodes CASSQVDILAFGEQFF.

This chain joins TRBV12-3 or TRBV12-4 and TRBJ1-2; no reliable D call. The CDR3 sequence is 14 residues long. V lost 4 bases and J 4 bases, leaving 13 bases between the germline ends. The CDR3, as DNA: TGTGCCAGCAGTTCCGAACCCGACGGCTATGGCTACACCTTC. This codes for CASSSEPDGYGYTF.

In its sample, this clonotype was seen many times. The chain couples TRBV2 to TRBJ2-5; D remains unclear. This CDR3 region has 16 residues. The germline CDR1 and CDR2 sequences are SNHLY and FYNNEI. Trimming left V 7 bases short and J 5 bases short, with 23 bases between. As DNA, the CDR3 is TGTGCCAGCAAGTCCCGCGGTATGGGGAACCGGGAGACCCAGTACTTC. Its protein is CASKSRGMGNRETQYF.

As for this clonotype: A read error is possible here, since a much larger clone lies one base away. V gene TRBV5-6 combines with J gene TRBJ1-5; 7 bases fit TRBD1. This CDR3 contains 13 residues. Germline V gene sequence: CDR1 SGHDT, CDR2 YYEEEE. DNA for the CDR3: TGTGCCATCAGCTCCGGACAGGATCAGCCCCAGCATTTT. The encoded protein is CAISSGQDQPQHF.